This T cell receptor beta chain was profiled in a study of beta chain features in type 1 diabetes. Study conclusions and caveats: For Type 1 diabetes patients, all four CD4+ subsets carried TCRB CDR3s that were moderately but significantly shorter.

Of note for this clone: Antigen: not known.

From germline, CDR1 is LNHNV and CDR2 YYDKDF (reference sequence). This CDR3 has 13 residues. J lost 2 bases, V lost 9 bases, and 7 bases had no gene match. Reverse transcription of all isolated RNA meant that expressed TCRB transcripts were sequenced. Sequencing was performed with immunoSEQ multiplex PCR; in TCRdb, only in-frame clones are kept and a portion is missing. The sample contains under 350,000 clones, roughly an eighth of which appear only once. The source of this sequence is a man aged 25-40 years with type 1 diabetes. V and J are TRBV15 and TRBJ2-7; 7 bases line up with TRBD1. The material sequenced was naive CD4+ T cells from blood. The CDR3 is CATRQGQTYEQYF. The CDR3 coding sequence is TGTGCCACAAGACAGGGCCAGACCTACGAGCAGTACTTC.